This TCR beta chain is from a study of OX40 agonist ivuxolimab in advanced cancers. Across the whole study: The study gave patients intravenous ivuxolimab at 0.01 to 10 mg/kg every 2 weeks.

V was clipped by 0 bases and J by 0 bases, with 6 bases between them. Germline assignment: CDR1 MGHRA and CDR2 YSYEKL. The CDR3 extends over 14 amino acids. On this clone: The identical CDR3 is also encoded by other nucleotide sequences in the sample.

TCRdb keeps only in-frame clones here, not all; method: immunoSEQ multiplex PCR. The sample comprises approximately 57,000 clones, around 90% of which are singletons, and under 3.5% rests with the top ten. Sequencing was performed on CD4+ or CD8+ T cells sorted from blood, taken in a trial of the OX40 agonist ivuxolimab. The clonotype was recovered from an adult with an advanced solid tumor such as melanoma, head and neck, liver or kidney cancer. The chain has TRBV4-1 and TRBJ2-7; D gene uncertain. DNA of the CDR3: TGCGCCAGCAGCCAAGATAGAGGCTCCTACGAGCAGTACTTC. It yields the protein CASSQDRGSYEQYF.